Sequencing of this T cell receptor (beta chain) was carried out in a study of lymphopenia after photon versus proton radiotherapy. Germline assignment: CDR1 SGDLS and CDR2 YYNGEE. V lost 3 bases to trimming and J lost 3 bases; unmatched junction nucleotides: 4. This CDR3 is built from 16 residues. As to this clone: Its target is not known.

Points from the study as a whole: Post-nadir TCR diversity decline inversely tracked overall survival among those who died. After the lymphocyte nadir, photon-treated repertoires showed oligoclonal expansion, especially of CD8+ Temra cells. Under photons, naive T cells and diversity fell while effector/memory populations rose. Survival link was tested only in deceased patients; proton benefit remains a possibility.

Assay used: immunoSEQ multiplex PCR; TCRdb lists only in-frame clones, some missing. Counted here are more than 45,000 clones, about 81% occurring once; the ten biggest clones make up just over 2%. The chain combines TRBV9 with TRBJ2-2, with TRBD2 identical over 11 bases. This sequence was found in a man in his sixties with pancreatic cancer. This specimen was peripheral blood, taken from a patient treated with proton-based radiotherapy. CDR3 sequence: CASSAGTSGYTGELFF. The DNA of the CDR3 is TGTGCCAGCAGCGCCGGGACTAGCGGATACACCGGGGAGCTGTTTTTT.